Below, 11 T cell receptor beta chains from the same sample are listed, as sequenced in a study of T cells after yellow fever vaccination. TCRdb used MiXCR to reprocess the 5' RACE reads, holding one entry per CDR3 protein. The table lists 250,000 to 400,000 distinct CDR3 sequences, roughly 4.3% of them singletons. This specimen was PBMCs, taken 5 days after the yellow fever booster vaccination. The receptors here all came from a young man who received the YFV17D yellow fever vaccine.

This clonotype was counted ten times or more. The chain links TRBV5-1 to TRBJ2-7; 10 nucleotides agree with TRBD2. This CDR3 comprises 14 residues. After removal of 4 bases from V and 3 bases from J, the junction contained 4 bases not matched to a gene. The germline V gene has CDR1 SGHRS and CDR2 YFSETQ. CDR3 sequence (DNA): TGCGCCAGCAGCGCGACTAGCGGGCACTACGAGCAGTACTTC. Translation gives CASSATSGHYEQYF.

Concerning this clonotype: This likely traces to a read error, being one base from a far larger clone. The genes are TRBV4-1 and TRBJ2-5; D possibly corresponds to TRBD1 (5 bases). The V gene lost 1 base and the J gene lost 2 bases, with 8 bases spanning the gap. The CDR3 loop spans 14 amino acids. CDR1 is MGHRA, CDR2 YSYEKL, per germline. Written as DNA, the CDR3 is TGCGCCAGCAGCCAAGGTAGGGGACAAGAGACCCAGTACTTC. This translates into CASSQGRGQETQYF.

This clonotype has a handful of counts. The genes are TRBV2 and TRBJ2-2, with 12 bases identical to TRBD1. Trimming removed 7 bases from V and 0 bases from J; junction bases left unmatched: 3. Germline loops: CDR1 SNHLY, CDR2 FYNNEI. CDR3 length equals 16 residues. The CDR3, as DNA: TGTGCCAGCACCGGGACAGGGGGCGCGAACACCGGGGAGCTGTTTTTT. This codes for CASTGTGGANTGELFF.

This clonotype was picked up a small number of times. The J gene is TRBJ1-1, the V gene TRBV30; D remains ambiguous. Germline-derived CDR1 and CDR2 are GTSNPN and SVGIG (reference sequence). The CDR3 has 13 residues. V was trimmed by 0 bases and J by 1 base, leaving 6 bases between them. CDR3 in DNA: TGTGCCTGGAGTGTTGGCGGGAACACTGAAGCTTTCTTT. Translation gives CAWSVGGNTEAFF. The full variable domain, completed using reference TRBV30 and TRBJ1-1, is SQTIHQWPATLVQPVGSPLSLECTVEGTSNPNLYWYRQAAGRGLQLLFYSVGIGQISSEVPQNLSASRPQDRQFILSSKKLLLSDSGFYLCAWSVGGNTEAFFGQGTRLTVV.

J is TRBJ1-6 and V is TRBV30; D might be TRBD1 (6 bases). CDR1 and CDR2 from the germline V gene are GTSNPN and SVGIG (reference sequence). CDR3 size: 16 residues. V gave up 0 bases and J gave up 7 bases, with 16 bases separating them. DNA for the CDR3: TGTGCCTGGAGTGTAGGGCAACAGGGCGCCAATTCACCCCTCCACTTT. Its translation: CAWSVGQQGANSPLHF. The full variable domain, rest sourced from reference TRBV30 and TRBJ1-6, is SQTIHQWPATLVQPVGSPLSLECTVEGTSNPNLYWYRQAAGRGLQLLFYSVGIGQISSEVPQNLSASRPQDRQFILSSKKLLLSDSGFYLCAWSVGQQGANSPLHFGNGTRLTVT.

The rearrangement joins TRBV11-2 to TRBJ2-4; possibly TRBD1 for D (6 bases). Germline assignment: CDR1 SGHAT and CDR2 FQNNGV. Trimming removed 5 bases from V and 3 bases from J, with 23 bases in between. The CDR3 is made up of 18 amino acids. CDR3 loop: CASSHTGYRTFGKNIQYF. DNA of the CDR3: TGTGCCAGCAGCCACACAGGGTATAGGACCTTTGGCAAAAACATTCAGTACTTC.

The chain links TRBV29-1 to TRBJ2-7; D possibly corresponds to TRBD2 (5 bases). The CDR3 totals 11 residues. The germline CDR1 and CDR2 sequences are SQVTM and ANQGSEA. Trimming took off 7 bases at V and 5 bases at J, with 12 bases between the two ends. The CDR3: CSGKTGNEQYF. CDR3 nucleotides: TGCAGCGGCAAGACCGGGAACGAGCAGTACTTC.

This clonotype turned up a few times. This chain uses TRBV2 with TRBJ1-4, with 7 bases lining up with TRBD1. The CDR3 has 15 amino acids. Germline CDR1 is SNHLY and CDR2 is FYNNEI. The ends lost 6 bases at V and 0 bases at J; junction bases unmatched: 4. CDR3 nucleotides: TGTGCCAGCAGAAGACAGGGTGCAACTAATGAAAAACTGTTTTTT. Translating gives CASRRQGATNEKLFF.

There are a few counts of this clonotype. This chain joins TRBV7-9 and TRBJ2-5, with TRBD1 matching over 11 bases. The CDR3 consists of 15 residues. In germline, CDR1 is SEHNR, CDR2 FQNEAQ (reference sequence). Germline trimming cut 5 bases from V and 5 bases from J; bases unmatched to any gene: 7. The CDR3 DNA reads TGTGCCAGCAGCCTCGGACAGGGGGCTTGGGAGACCCAGTACTTC. Amino acid sequence: CASSLGQGAWETQYF. Full variable domain (rest looked up from reference TRBV7-9 and TRBJ2-5): DTGVSQNPRHKITKRGQNVTFRCDPISEHNRLYWYRQTLGQGPEFLTYFQNEAQLEKSRLLSDRFSAERPKGSFSTLEIQRTEQGDSAMYLCASSLGQGAWETQYFGPGTRLLVL.

Worth noting for this clonotype: A clone one base away is much larger, so this may be a read error. The chain has TRBV20-1 and TRBJ1-2; unclear D gene. V lost 5 bases and J 1 base, leaving 5 bases between the germline ends. The germline V gene has CDR1 DFQATT and CDR2 SNEGSKA (reference sequence). The CDR3 loop spans 11 amino acids. The CDR3 DNA reads TGCAGTGCTTCAGATAACTATGGCTACACCTTC. Its protein is CSASDNYGYTF.

This clonotype was observed at least ten times. The J gene is TRBJ2-7, the V gene TRBV5-1; D unclear. This CDR3 has 14 residues. Germline V CDR1 and CDR2: SGHRS, YFSETQ. The ends were cut back, 0 bases at V and 7 bases at J, with 14 bases in the middle. DNA for the CDR3: TGCGCCAGCAGCTTGGCGCCCAGGACGGTTGAGCAGTACTTC. Translation gives CASSLAPRTVEQYF.